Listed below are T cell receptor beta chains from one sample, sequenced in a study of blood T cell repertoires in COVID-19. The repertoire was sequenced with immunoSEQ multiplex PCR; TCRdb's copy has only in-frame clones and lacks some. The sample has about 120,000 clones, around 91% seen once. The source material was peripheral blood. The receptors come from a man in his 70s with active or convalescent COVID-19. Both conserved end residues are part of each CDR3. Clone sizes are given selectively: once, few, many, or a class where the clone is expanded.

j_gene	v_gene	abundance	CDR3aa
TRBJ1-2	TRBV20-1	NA	CSASYPAGYGYTF
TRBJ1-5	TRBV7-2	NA	CASSLPGNQPQHF
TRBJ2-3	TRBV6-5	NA	CASSYREGTDTQYF
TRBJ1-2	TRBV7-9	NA	CASRAGTEDYGYTF
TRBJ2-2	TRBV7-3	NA	CASSSGLDTGELFF
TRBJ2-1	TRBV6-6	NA	CASSRQGGAYNEQFF
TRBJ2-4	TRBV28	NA	CASSSGELAKNIQYF
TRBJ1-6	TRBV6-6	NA	CASSYSWTGEYSPLHF
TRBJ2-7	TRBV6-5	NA	CASSSHPGSYEQYF
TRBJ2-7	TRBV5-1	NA	CASSLDTSGVYEQYF
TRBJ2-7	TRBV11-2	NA	CASSLDGAGGDEQYF
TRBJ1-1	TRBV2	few	CASTRDTNTEAFF
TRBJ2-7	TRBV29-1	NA	CSVSPSGRFEQYF
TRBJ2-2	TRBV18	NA	CASSLGLAEITGELFF
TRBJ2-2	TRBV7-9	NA	CASSGGARGDTGELFF
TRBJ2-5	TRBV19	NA	CASSPPGGNQETQYF
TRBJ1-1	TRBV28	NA	CASSLSVFISPFF
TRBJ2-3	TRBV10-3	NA	CATGQGTDTQYF
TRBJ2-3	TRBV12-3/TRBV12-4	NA	CASRGLGTDTQYF
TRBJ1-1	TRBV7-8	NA	CASSLTQGFATEAFF
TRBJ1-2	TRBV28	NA	CASSPTPDRGWYGYTF
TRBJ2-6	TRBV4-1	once	CASSQSSSSSGANVLTF
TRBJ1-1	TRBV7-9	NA	CASNVGSYTEAFF
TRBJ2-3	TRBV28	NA	CASSFVTADTQYF
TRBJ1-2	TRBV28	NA	CASSFTGDYGYTF
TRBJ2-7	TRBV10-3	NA	CAIRRQQNYEQYF
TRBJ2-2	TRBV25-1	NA	CASSDSGGNTGELFF
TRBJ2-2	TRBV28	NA	CASSPRGAGGFTGELFF
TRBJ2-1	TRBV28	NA	CASSPDETGVSEQFF
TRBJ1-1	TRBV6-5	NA	CASSPWAGGGTEAFF
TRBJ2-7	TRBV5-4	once	CASSLRGGYEQYF
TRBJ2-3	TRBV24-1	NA	CATSDTLRSTDTQYF
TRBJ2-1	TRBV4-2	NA	CASSQVKISGRNNEQFF
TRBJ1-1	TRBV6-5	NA	CASSRGSTEAFF
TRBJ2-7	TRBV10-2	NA	CASSETRTRGNLYEQYF
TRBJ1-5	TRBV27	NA	CASSATGLGNQPQHF
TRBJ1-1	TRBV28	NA	CASSLWGTGRRNTEAFF
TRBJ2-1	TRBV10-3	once	CAISEPSLAGGPNEQFF
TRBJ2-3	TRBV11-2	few	CASSLGWLIGSTDTQYF
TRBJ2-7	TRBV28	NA	CASSTGGTNYEQYF
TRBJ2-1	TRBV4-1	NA	CASSPAGTSGKGGEQFF
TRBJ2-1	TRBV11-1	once	CASSRGGNRNEQFF
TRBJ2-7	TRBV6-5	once	CASTGGASEQYF
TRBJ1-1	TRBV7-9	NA	CASSSSGGVGTEAFF
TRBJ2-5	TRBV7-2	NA	CASSLRWGREETQYF
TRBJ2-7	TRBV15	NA	CATSRTLAGEGYEQYF
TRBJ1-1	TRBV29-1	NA	CSVEGRALNTEAFF
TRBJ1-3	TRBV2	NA	CASSERQGSSGNTIYF
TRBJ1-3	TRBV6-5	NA	CASAKSSGNTIYF
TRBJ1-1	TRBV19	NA	CASNHQRTEAFF
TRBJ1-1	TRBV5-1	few	CASTLTVGVSEAFF
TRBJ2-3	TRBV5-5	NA	CASNLAHRTSTDTQYF
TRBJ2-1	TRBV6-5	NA	CASSLRTGGGNEQFF
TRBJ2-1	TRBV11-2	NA	CASSFGGRRMGDEQFF
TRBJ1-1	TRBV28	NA	CASSLRTGALNTEAFF
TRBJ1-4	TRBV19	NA	CASSIDGGQKLFF
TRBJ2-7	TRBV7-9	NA	CASPTPSQQGAGEQYF
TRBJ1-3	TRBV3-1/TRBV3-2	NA	CASSLAPGQGTGNTIYF
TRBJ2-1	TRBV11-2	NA	CASFRGLAGEWSYNEQFF
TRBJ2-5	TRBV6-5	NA	CASSLAGGPGETQYF